The T cell receptor beta chain under discussion was sequenced for a study of identical twins. TCRdb analysed the 5' RACE reads with MiXCR anew, one entry per CDR3 protein. The table has about 890,000 distinct CDR3 sequences, 9% to 15% seen once. In addition, the sample was reused for a study of yellow fever vaccine responses in identical twins.

Sample: PBMCs. The sequence derives from a woman aged 18 to 35 in good health.

CDR3 residues: CAISGLKDGGRETQYF. CDR3 nucleotide sequence: TGTGCCATCAGTGGTCTGAAGGACGGAGGCAGGGAGACCCAGTACTTC. This chain uses TRBV10-3 with TRBJ2-5; tentatively, D is TRBD2 (5 bases). Germline V gene data show CDR1 as ENHRY and CDR2 as SYGVKD. The length of the CDR3 is 16 residues. V was trimmed by 4 bases and J by 5 bases, leaving 20 bases between them.